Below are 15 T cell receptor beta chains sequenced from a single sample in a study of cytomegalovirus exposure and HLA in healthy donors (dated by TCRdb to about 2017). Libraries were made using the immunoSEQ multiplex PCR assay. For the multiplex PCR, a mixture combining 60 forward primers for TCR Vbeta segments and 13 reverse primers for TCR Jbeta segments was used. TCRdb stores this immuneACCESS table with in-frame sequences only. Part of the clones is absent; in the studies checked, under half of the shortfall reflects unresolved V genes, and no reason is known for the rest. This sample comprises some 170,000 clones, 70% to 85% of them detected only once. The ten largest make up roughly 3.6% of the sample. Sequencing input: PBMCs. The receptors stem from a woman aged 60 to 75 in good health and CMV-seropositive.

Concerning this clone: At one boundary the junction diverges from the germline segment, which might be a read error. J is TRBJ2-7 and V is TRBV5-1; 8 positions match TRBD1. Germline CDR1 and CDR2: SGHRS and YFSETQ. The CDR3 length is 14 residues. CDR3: CAGSLGDRGGEQYF. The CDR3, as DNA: TGCGCCGGCAGCTTAGGTGACAGGGGTGGCGAGCAGTACTTC.

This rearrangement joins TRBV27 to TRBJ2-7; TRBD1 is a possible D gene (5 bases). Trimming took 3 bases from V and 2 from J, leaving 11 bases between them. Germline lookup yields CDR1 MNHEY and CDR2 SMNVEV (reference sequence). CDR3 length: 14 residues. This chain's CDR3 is CASSFQGTAYEQYF. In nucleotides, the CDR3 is TGTGCCAGCAGTTTCCAGGGTACGGCCTACGAGCAGTACTTC.

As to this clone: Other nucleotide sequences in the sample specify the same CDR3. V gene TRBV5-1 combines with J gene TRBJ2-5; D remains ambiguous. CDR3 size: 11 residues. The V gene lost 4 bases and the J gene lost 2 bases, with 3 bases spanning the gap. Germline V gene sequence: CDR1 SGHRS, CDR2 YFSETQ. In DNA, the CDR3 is TGCGCCAGCAGCCTGCAAGAGACCCAGTACTTC. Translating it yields CASSLQETQYF.

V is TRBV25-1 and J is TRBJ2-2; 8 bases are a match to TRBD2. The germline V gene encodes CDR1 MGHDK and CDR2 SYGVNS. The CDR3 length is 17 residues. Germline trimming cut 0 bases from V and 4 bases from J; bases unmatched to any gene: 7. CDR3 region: CASSEYDGRAGTGELFF. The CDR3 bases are TGTGCCAGCAGTGAATATGACGGGAGGGCTGGCACCGGGGAGCTGTTTTTT.

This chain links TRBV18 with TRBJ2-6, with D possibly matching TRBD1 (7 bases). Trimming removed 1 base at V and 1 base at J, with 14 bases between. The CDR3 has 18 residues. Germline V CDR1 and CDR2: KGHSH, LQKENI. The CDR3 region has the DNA TGTGCCAGCTCACCACTTGAGACAGGGAGGTCTGGGGCCAACGTCCTGACTTTC. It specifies CASSPLETGRSGANVLTF.

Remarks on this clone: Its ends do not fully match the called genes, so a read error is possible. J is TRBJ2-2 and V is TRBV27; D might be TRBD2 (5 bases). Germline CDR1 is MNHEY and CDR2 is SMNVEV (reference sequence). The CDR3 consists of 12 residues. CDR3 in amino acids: CASSFNTGELVF. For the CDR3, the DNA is TGTGCCAGCAGTTTTAACACCGGGGAGCTGGTTTTT.

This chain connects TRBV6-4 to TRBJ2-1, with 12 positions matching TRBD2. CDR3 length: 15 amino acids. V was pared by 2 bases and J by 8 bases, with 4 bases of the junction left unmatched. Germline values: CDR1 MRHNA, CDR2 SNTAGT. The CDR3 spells CASSDPTSGRYEQFF. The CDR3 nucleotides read TGTGCCAGCAGTGACCCGACTAGCGGGAGATATGAGCAGTTCTTC.

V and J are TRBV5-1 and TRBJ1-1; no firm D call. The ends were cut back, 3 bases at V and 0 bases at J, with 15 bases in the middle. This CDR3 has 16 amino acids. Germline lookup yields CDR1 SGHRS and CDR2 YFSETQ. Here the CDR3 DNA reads TGCGCCAGCAGCTCTGGAGGCACGACAATGAACACTGAAGCTTTCTTT. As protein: CASSSGGTTMNTEAFF. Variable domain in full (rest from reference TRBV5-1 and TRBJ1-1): KAGVTQTPRYLIKTRGQQVTLSCSPISGHRSVSWYQQTPGQGLQFLFEYFSETQRNKGNFPGRFSGRQFSNSRSEMNVSTLELGDSALYLCASSSGGTTMNTEAFFGQGTRLTVV.

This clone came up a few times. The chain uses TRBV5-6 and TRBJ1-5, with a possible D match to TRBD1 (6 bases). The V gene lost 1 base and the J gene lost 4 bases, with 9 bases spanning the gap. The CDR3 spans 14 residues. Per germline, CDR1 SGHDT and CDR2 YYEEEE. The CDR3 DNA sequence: TGTGCCAGCAGCTTGTGGCAGGGGAATCAGCCCCAGCATTTT. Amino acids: CASSLWQGNQPQHF.

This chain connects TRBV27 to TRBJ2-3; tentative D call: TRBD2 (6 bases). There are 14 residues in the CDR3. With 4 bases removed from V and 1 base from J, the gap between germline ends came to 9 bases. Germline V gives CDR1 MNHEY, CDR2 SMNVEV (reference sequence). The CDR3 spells CASSSGTRTDTQYF. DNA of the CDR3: TGTGCCAGCAGTTCTGGGACTCGCACAGATACGCAGTATTTT.

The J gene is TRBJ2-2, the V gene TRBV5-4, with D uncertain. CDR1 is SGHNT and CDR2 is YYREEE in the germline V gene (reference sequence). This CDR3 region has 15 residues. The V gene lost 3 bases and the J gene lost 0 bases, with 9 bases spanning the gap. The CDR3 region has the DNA TGTGCCAGCAGCTCAGCGCGTACGAACACCGGGGAGCTGTTTTTT. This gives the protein CASSSARTNTGELFF.

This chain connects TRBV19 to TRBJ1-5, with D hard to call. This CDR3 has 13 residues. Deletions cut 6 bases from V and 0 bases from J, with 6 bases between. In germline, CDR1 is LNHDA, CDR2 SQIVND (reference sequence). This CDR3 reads CASRGGSNQPQHF. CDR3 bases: TGTGCCAGTAGGGGAGGTAGCAATCAGCCCCAGCATTTT.

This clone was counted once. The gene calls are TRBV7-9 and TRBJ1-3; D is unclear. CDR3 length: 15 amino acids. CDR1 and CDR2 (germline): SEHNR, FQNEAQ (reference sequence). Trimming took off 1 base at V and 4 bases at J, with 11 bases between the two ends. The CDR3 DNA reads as TGTGCCAGCAGCTTAGGCGGCCTAGGAGGAAACACCATATATTTT. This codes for CASSLGGLGGNTIYF.

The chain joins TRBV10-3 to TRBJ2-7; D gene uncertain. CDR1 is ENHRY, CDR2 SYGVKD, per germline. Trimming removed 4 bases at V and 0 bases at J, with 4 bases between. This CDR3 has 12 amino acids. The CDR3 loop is CAISGSSYEQYF. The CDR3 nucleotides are TGTGCCATCAGTGGGAGCTCCTACGAGCAGTACTTC.

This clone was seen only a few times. The CDR3 DNA reads as TGTGCCAGCAGTGACTCGGAGCGGGACACAGATACGCAGTATTTT. It yields the protein CASSDSERDTDTQYF. This chain uses TRBV6-4 with TRBJ2-3; TRBD2 agrees at 7 bases. The V gene's germline CDR1 is MRHNA and CDR2 SNTAGT. V was pared by 0 bases and J by 2 bases, with 2 bases of the junction left unmatched. This CDR3 spans 15 amino acids.